Following are 16 T cell receptor beta chains from one sample sequenced in a study of T-cell memory formation after mild COVID-19. TCRdb re-derived calls from the 5' RACE reads in MiXCR, one entry per CDR3 protein. The data hold around 53,000 distinct CDR3 sequences, with about 12% observed a single time. What was sequenced was PBMCs or a T cell subset sorted from them (not recorded which). Source of these receptors: a man in his late teens or twenties who had mild COVID-19 (a few samples of this study predate the infection). Cell type and time point are not known.

J is TRBJ1-5 and V is TRBV10-3; D ambiguous. V was shortened by 2 bases and J by 4 bases, with 6 bases between the two germline ends. The CDR3 contains 13 residues. Germline CDR1 is ENHRY and CDR2 is SYGVKD. The CDR3 bases are TGTGCCATCAGTGAGCGGGAAAATCAGCCCCAGCATTTT. Amino acid sequence: CAISERENQPQHF.

This clonotype was detected many times. This rearrangement joins TRBV29-1 to TRBJ1-1; no clear D. The germline CDR1 and CDR2 sequences are SQVTM and ANQGSEA. Trimming pared 5 bases from V and 0 bases from J, leaving 7 bases between. This CDR3 is 12 amino acids long. CDR3 residues: CSVRPMNTEAFF. Here the CDR3 DNA reads TGCAGCGTTCGTCCAATGAACACTGAAGCTTTCTTT.

This clonotype was seen at least ten times. The chain carries TRBV11-2 and TRBJ1-1; D call uncertain. Germline V CDR1 and CDR2: SGHAT, FQNNGV. The CDR3 has 16 residues. The V end was cut by 0 bases, the J end by 4 bases, with 15 bases between. The CDR3 protein is CASSLDQGRDLTEAFF. In DNA, the CDR3 is TGTGCCAGCAGCTTAGACCAAGGACGGGATCTCACTGAAGCTTTCTTT.

This clonotype has only a few counts. This chain joins TRBV20-1 and TRBJ2-7; 7 bases are shared with TRBD2. Germline V CDR1 and CDR2: DFQATT, SNEGSKA (reference sequence). J was trimmed by 2 bases and V by 5 bases; bases with no gene match: 9. This CDR3 spans 14 amino acids. CDR3 nucleotides: TGCAGTGCTCTAGGTGGGGGGGATGCCTACGAGCAGTACGTC. As protein: CSALGGGDAYEQYV.

The rearrangement links TRBV19 to TRBJ2-1; 9 bases match TRBD1. Germline V gene data show CDR1 as LNHDA and CDR2 as SQIVND (reference sequence). The trim removed 2 bases at V and 2 bases at J, leaving 4 bases unmatched. The CDR3 runs 16 residues. CDR3 sequence (DNA): TGTGCCAGTAGTATATCGGGACAGGGCACCTACAATGAGCAGTTCTTC. Translation: CASSISGQGTYNEQFF.

The chain links TRBV30 to TRBJ2-7; 7 bases agree with TRBD1. CDR1 is GTSNPN and CDR2 is SVGIG in the germline V gene (reference sequence). The CDR3 runs to 11 residues. V lost 5 bases and J lost 2; bases outside the gene matches: 0. The CDR3 region is CAWGQAYEQYF. The CDR3 DNA reads TGTGCCTGGGGACAGGCCTACGAGCAGTACTTC.

This clonotype was observed a handful of times. The chain employs TRBV20-1 and TRBJ2-3; TRBD2 aligns across 10 bases. Trimming removed 2 bases from V and 4 bases from J; junction bases left unmatched: 6. The CDR3 covers 15 residues. CDR1 and CDR2 from the germline V gene are DFQATT and SNEGSKA (reference sequence). Here the CDR3 reads CSARRPSGGSDTQYF. In nucleotides, the CDR3 is TGCAGTGCTAGACGGCCTAGCGGGGGCTCAGATACGCAGTATTTT.

This clonotype was counted only a few times. The chain is built from TRBV12-3 or TRBV12-4 and TRBJ2-3; D perhaps matches TRBD2 (5 bases). Trimming pared 7 bases from V and 2 bases from J, leaving 10 bases between. CDR3 length equals 13 residues. Here the CDR3 reads CASNYGVTDTQYF. In DNA, the CDR3 is TGTGCCAGCAATTACGGGGTCACAGATACGCAGTATTTT.

The V call is TRBV11-2, the J call TRBJ1-2; 8 bases match TRBD1. This CDR3 has 13 amino acids. The V gene's germline CDR1 is SGHAT and CDR2 FQNNGV. After removal of 5 bases from V and 2 bases from J, the junction contained 1 base not matched to a gene. Here the CDR3 reads CASSTGGNYGYTF. CDR3 bases: TGTGCCAGCAGCACAGGGGGGAACTATGGCTACACCTTC.

The gene calls are TRBV15 and TRBJ1-6; 9 bases agree with TRBD1. The germline gives CDR1 LNHNV, CDR2 YYDKDF (reference sequence). The junction had 4 bases not matched to a gene; V was cut back by 3 bases and J by 7 bases. The CDR3 has 15 amino acids. The CDR3 DNA sequence: TGTGCCACCAGCAGGAGGGACAGGGCCAATTCACCCCTCCACTTT. Protein: CATSRRDRANSPLHF.

The J gene is TRBJ2-2, the V gene TRBV11-1; 7 nucleotides line up with TRBD1. Looked up from germline, CDR1 is SGHAT and CDR2 is FQDESV (reference sequence). The CDR3 totals 18 residues. The V gene end was trimmed by 4 bases and the J gene end by 2 bases; junction bases not matched to a gene: 13. The CDR3 spells CASSSGQETYLNTGELFF. DNA of the CDR3: TGTGCCAGCAGCTCCGGACAGGAGACCTACCTAAACACCGGGGAGCTGTTTTTT.

This clonotype was picked up many times. The chain employs TRBV6-2 or TRBV6-3 and TRBJ2-7, with D possibly matching TRBD2 (6 bases). Trimming cost V 10 bases and J 0 bases, with 19 bases left between them. The CDR3 has 15 residues. CDR1 MNHEY and CDR2 SVGEGT come from the germline V gene. CDR3 loop: CATRRGPSSSYEQYV. The CDR3 bases are TGTGCCACCAGGAGGGGACCCTCGAGCTCCTACGAGCAGTACGTC.

The sample holds a few counts of this clonotype. The chain is built from TRBV18 and TRBJ2-7, with 7 bases matching TRBD1. CDR1 is KGHSH and CDR2 is LQKENI in the germline V gene. V shed 2 bases and J 5 bases; nucleotides not matched to a gene: 3. The CDR3 totals 13 residues. The CDR3 reads CASSPGQGDEQYF. CDR3 nucleotides: TGTGCCAGCTCACCAGGGCAGGGGGACGAGCAGTACTTC.

This clonotype was seen only a few times. V usage is TRBV15 and J usage is TRBJ1-5; 10 bases map to TRBD1. The CDR3 runs 15 residues. Germline V gene sequence: CDR1 LNHNV, CDR2 YYDKDF (reference sequence). Trimming cost V 4 bases and J 6 bases; bases outside gene matches: 6. The CDR3 coding sequence is TGTGCCACCAGCATGATGACAGGGGGCCTTCAGCCCCAGCATTTT. It is translated as CATSMMTGGLQPQHF. Full variable domain (rest looked up from reference TRBV15 and TRBJ1-5): DAMVIQNPRYQVTQFGKPVTLSCSQTLNHNVMYWYQQKSSQAPKLLFHYYDKDFNNEADTPDNFQSRRPNTSFCFLDIRSPGLGDTAMYLCATSMMTGGLQPQHFGDGTRLSIL.

The chain has TRBV18 and TRBJ2-1, with 7 bases lining up with TRBD2. The CDR3 runs to 18 residues. With 1 base clipped from V and 0 bases from J, the junction kept 9 bases outside the gene matches. Germline loops: CDR1 KGHSH, CDR2 LQKENI. The DNA of the CDR3 is TGTGCCAGCTCACCACAGGCGGGGGATACGAGCTCCTACAATGAGCAGTTCTTC. As protein: CASSPQAGDTSSYNEQFF.

This clonotype occurred a few times. The V and J genes are TRBV6-5 and TRBJ2-7; the D call may be TRBD1 or TRBD2 (6 bases each). This CDR3 contains 11 residues. CDR1 is MNHEY, CDR2 SVGAGI, per germline. Trimming left V 7 bases short and J 12 bases short, with 16 bases between. CDR3 residues: CASTNGGGWYF. CDR3 nucleotides: TGTGCCAGCACCAACGGGGGCGGGTGGTACTTC.